This TCR beta chain was identified in a study of T cells after yellow fever vaccination. Between the trimmed V and J ends, which lost 2 bases and 5 bases, there was a span of 1 base. This CDR3 comprises 11 residues. Germline CDR1 and CDR2: MNHNS and SASEGT. On this clonotype: A much larger clone is a single base away; this may be a read error.

UMIs were added to TCR cDNA along with a universal primer site when it was made by 5'RACE template switching. TCRdb passed the 5' RACE reads through MiXCR, listing each CDR3 protein once. The sample carries 120,000 or so distinct CDR3 sequences, over 8% recorded once. The sequences come from CD8+ T cells sorted from PBMCs, collected on the day of the yellow fever booster vaccination. The TCR originated in a man between 18 and 35 years old who received the YFV17D yellow fever vaccine. The chain recombines TRBV6-1 with TRBJ1-5, with D unclear. CDR3 DNA sequence: TGTGCCAGCAGTGAACATCAGCCCCAGCATTTT. It specifies CASSEHQPQHF.